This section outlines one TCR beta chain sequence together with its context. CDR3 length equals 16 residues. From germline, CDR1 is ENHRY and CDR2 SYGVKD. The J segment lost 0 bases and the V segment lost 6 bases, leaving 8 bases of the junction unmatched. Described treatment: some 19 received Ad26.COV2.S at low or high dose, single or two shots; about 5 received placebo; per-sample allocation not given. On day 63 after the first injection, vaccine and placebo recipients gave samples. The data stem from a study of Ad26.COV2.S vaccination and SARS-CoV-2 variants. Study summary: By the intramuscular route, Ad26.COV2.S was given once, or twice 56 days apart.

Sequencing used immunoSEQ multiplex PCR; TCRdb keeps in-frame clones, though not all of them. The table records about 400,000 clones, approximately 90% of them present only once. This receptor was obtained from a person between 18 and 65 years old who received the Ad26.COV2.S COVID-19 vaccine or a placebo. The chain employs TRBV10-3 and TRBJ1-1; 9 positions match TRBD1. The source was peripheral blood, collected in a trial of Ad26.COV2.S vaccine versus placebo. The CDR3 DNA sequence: TGTGCCATCAGGGAAAGGACAGGGGAGATGAACACTGAAGCTTTCTTT. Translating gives CAIRERTGEMNTEAFF.